These 4 T cell receptor beta chains came from one sample sequenced in a study of T-cell reconstitution after alpha-beta-depleted transplantation in children. Unique molecular identifiers tagged the TCRbeta library. TCRdb reanalysed the PCR reads using MiXCR and keeps one entry per CDR3 protein. Of 780,000 or so distinct CDR3 sequences listed, around 17% are singletons. The input for sequencing was PBMCs, mostly from graft donor cells, taken 360 days after TCRalphabeta/CD19-depleted stem cell transplant. These receptors all come from a male patient younger than 18 who had a stem cell transplant for acute lymphoblastic leukemia, so the T cells may come from the graft donor.

This clonotype was seen a few times. The CDR3 nucleotides are TGTGCCACCAGACAAAACGCCTGGGGCTACGAGCAGTACTTC. Translating gives CATRQNAWGYEQYF. The chain uses TRBV19 and TRBJ2-7; D remains ambiguous. Trimming stripped 10 bases from V and 3 bases from J, with 19 bases between. The CDR3 spans 14 residues. From germline, CDR1 is LNHDA and CDR2 SQIVND (reference sequence).

For this clonotype: At one of its ends the junction is not consistent with the germline gene, which may arise from a read error. J is TRBJ1-1 and V is TRBV24-1, with D hard to call. Germline loops: CDR1 KGHDR, CDR2 SFDVKD. This CDR3 comprises 11 residues. The CDR3 loop reads CATSDFCVPPF. The CDR3 region has the DNA TGTGCCACCAGTGATTTTTGCGTCCCCCCATTT.

This clonotype has a handful of counts. V and J are TRBV7-2 and TRBJ2-5; 7 bases agree with TRBD2. V shed 0 bases and J 9 bases; nucleotides not matched to a gene: 7. The CDR3 consists of 14 residues. Per germline, CDR1 SGHTA and CDR2 FQGNSA. The CDR3 DNA is TGTGCCAGCAGCTTAGCACCTAGCGGTGGGGCCCAGTACTTC. Translating it yields CASSLAPSGGAQYF.

This clonotype was seen only a few times. The CDR3 DNA is TGTGCCAGCAGCTGGGACAGGGGGCTGAATCAGCCCCAGCATTTT. Protein sequence: CASSWDRGLNQPQHF. The J gene is TRBJ1-5, the V gene TRBV5-5; 12 nucleotides match TRBD1. V lost 3 bases to trimming and J lost 4 bases; unmatched junction nucleotides: 2. CDR3 length equals 15 residues. Germline CDR1 is SGHKS and CDR2 is YYEKEE (reference sequence).